Listed here is a single TCR beta chain. Its target is not known. This record comes from a study of T cell responses to AZD1222 COVID-19 vaccine. Across the whole study: Doses given second, at about 4 or about 12 weeks, were pooled. Study-wide points: Nearly half of spike-specific TCRs reportedly target unmutated variant regions. Across spike, vaccine-associated CD4 TCRs were found, dominant at 160-218 and 743-854. Clonal diversity may have been underestimated in mostly white British donors.

The CDR3 consists of 20 residues. V was clipped by 1 base and J by 0 bases, with 24 bases between them. CDR1 is LGHDT and CDR2 is YNNKEL in the germline V gene (reference sequence). The protocol was immunoSEQ multiplex PCR, while the TCRdb copy is restricted to in-frame clones and leaves out a portion. The sample consists of about 170,000 clones, around 89% of them appearing once. V usage is TRBV3-1 (or the pseudogene TRBV3-2) and J usage is TRBJ2-5, with D perhaps given as TRBD1 or TRBD2 (5 bases each). The sequence was collected from an adult in good health. Sequencing used peripheral blood, obtained on day 0 of AZD1222 vaccination. CDR3 loop: CASSQVALPSRGQYQETQYF. Written as DNA, the CDR3 is TGTGCCAGCAGCCAAGTGGCCCTTCCTAGTCGGGGCCAGTACCAAGAGACCCAGTACTTC.